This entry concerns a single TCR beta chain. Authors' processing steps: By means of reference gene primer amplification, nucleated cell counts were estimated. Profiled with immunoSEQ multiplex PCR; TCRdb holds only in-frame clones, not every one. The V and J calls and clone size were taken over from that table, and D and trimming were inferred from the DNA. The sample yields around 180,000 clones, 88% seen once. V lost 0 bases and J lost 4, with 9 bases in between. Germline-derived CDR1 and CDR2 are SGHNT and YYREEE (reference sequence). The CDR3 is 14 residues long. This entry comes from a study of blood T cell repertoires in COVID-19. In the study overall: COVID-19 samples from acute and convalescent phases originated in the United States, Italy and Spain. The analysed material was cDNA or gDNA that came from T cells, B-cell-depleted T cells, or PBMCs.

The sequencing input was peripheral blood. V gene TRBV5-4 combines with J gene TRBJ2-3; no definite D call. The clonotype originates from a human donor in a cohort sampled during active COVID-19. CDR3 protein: CASSLVHVPDTQYF. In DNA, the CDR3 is TGTGCCAGCAGCTTGGTACATGTCCCAGATACGCAGTATTTT. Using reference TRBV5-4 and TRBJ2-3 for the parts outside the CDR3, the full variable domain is ETGVTQSPTHLIKTRGQQVTLRCSSQSGHNTVSWYQQALGQGPQFIFQYYREEENGRGNFPPRFSGLQFPNYSSELNVNALELDDSALYLCASSLVHVPDTQYFGPGTRLTVL.